The following is a T cell receptor (beta chain) sequence with its context. Gene names and germline refer to mouse. The read ends 4 residues early relative to the CDR3; the germline J gene fills the gap. This sample was taken from a study of CD8+ T cells in alopecia areata. Across the whole study: Roughly 6-11-week-old female C3H/HeJ mice were grafted with skin from spontaneously alopecic roughly 6-12-month-old C3H/HeJ graft donors.

Sequencing used cDNA as its template, made by extracting RNA and reverse transcribing it. Clones were read by immunoSEQ multiplex PCR, and TCRdb kept only the in-frame ones, dropping some. This sample comprises over 250,000 clones, none seen once only. A panel of CD4, CD8alpha, NKG2D, NKG2ACE and other markers served to sort pooled cutaneous lymph node cells. The germline V gene encodes CDR1 LGHNA and CDR2 YNLKQL (reference sequence). The CDR3 covers 15 residues. The rearrangement joins TRBV5 to TRBJ1-4, with a tentative D call TRBD1 (5 bases). This sequence was found in a C3H/HeJ mouse with alopecia areata. Mouse MHC haplotype: H2-k. The sequenced sample consisted of CD4+ T cells sorted from a lymph node. Incomplete CDR3 DNA: TGTGCCAGCAGCCAAGTAGGACTGGGGGTCGAA. This codes for CASSQVGLGVE. The full CDR3 protein reads CASSQVGLGVERLFF.